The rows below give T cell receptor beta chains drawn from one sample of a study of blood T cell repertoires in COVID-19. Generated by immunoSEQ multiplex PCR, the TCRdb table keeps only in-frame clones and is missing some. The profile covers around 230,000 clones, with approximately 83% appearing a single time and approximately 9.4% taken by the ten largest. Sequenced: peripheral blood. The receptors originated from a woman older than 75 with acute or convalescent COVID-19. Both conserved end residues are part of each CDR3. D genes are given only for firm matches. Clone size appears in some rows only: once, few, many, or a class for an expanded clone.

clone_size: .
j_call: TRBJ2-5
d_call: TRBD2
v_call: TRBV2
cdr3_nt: TGTGCCAGCAGTTACTCGGGACTAGCGGACCAAGAGACCCAGTACTTC
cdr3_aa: CASSYSGLADQETQYF

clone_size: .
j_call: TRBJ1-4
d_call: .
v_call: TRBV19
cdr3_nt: TGTGCCAGTAGAATGGGGAGTGGCACTAATGAAAAACTGTTTTTT
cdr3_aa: CASRMGSGTNEKLFF

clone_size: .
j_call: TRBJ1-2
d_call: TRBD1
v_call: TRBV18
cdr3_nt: TGTGCCAGCTCACCACGCTTAGGGACAGGGGAGGATGGCTACACCTTC
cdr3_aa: CASSPRLGTGEDGYTF

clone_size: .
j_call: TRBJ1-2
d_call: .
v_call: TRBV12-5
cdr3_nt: TGTGCTAGTGGTTTGCGGCGGCAGTGCGCTAACTATGGCTACACCTTC
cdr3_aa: CASGLRRQCANYGYTF

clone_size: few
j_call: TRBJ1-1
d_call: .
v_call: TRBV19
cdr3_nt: TGTGCCAGTATGCTACAGCTGAACACTGAAGCTTTCTTT
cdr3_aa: CASMLQLNTEAFF

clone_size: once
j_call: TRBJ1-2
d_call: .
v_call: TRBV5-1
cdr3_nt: TGCGCCAGCAGCTTGGCCGGGGAAGGCTACACCTTC
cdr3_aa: CASSLAGEGYTF

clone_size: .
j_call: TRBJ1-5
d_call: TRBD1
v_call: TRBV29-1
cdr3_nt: TGCAGCGCTGGGACAGGGGTGGATCAGCCCCAGCATTTT
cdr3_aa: CSAGTGVDQPQHF

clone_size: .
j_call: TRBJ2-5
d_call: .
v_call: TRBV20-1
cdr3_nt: TGCAGTGCATCGAACAAAGAGACCCAGTACTTC
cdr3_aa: CSASNKETQYF

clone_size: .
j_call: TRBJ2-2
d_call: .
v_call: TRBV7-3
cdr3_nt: TGTGCCAGCAGCTTAATAGCCACCGGGGAGCTGTTTTTT
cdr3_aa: CASSLIATGELFF

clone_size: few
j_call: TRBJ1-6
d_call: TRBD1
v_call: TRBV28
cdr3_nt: TGTGCCAGCGCTTTTAGGACAGGGGTTTCACCCCTCCACTTT
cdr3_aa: CASAFRTGVSPLHF

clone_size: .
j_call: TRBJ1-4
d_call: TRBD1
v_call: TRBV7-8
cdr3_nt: TGTGCCAGCAGCTTAACGGGGACAGGGTCTGAAAAACTGTTTTTT
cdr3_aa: CASSLTGTGSEKLFF

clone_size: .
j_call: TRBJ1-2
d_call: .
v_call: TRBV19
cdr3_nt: TGTGCCAGTAGTTTGGACTGGCAGGGCTACACCTTC
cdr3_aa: CASSLDWQGYTF

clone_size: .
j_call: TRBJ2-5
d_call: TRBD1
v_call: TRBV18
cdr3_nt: TGTGCCAGCTCACCAACCCGAGGGGGCGGAGAGACCCAGTACTTC
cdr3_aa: CASSPTRGGGETQYF

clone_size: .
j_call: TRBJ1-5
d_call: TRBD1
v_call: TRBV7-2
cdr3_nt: TGTGCCAGCAGCTTCGGACAGGGCAACCAGCCCCAGCATTTT
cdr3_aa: CASSFGQGNQPQHF

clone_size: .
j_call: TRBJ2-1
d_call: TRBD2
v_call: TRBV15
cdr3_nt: TGTGCCACCAGCTCGGGACTAGCGGGGGCATACAATGAGCAGTTCTTC
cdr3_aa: CATSSGLAGAYNEQFF

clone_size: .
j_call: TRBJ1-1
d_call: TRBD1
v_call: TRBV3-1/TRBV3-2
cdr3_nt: TGTGCCAGCAGCCAAGATGGTCAGGGGGTAATGAACACTGAAGCTTTCTTT
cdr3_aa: CASSQDGQGVMNTEAFF

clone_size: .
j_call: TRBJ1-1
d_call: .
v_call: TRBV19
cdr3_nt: TGTGCCAGTAGTATAGGGGGCAGTTTGAACACTGAAGCTTTCTTT
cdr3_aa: CASSIGGSLNTEAFF

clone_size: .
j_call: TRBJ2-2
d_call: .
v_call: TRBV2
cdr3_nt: TGTGCCAGCAGTGAAGGCCCGGGCCTAGGGGTAGGCGGGGAGCTGTTTTTT
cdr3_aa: CASSEGPGLGVGGELFF

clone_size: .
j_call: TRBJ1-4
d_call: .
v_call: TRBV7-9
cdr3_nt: TGTGCCAGCAGCTTAAGAACCACAGGGCGTACTAATGAAAAACTGTTTTTT
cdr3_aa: CASSLRTTGRTNEKLFF

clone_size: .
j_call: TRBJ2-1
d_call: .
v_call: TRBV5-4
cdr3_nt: TGTGCCAGCAGCGACGGGACTTGGAATGAGCAGTTCTTC
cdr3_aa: CASSDGTWNEQFF

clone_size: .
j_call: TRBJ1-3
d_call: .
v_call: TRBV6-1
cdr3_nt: TGTGCCAGCAGTGCCCTCGGAGGGGAATTTGGAAACACCATATATTTT
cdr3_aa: CASSALGGEFGNTIYF

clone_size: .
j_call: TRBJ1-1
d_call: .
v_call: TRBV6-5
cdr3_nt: TGTGCCAGCAAAGGGGTGAACACTGAAGCTTTCTTT
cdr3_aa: CASKGVNTEAFF

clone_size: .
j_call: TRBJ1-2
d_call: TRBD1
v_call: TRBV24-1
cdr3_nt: TGTGCCACCAGTGATTTGAACAGGGGCGTAGAGGGCTACACCTTC
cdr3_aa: CATSDLNRGVEGYTF

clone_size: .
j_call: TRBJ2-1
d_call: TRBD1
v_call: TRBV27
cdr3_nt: TGTGCCACCTCACAGGGGGCGCCTTACAATGAGCAGTTCTTC
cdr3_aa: CATSQGAPYNEQFF

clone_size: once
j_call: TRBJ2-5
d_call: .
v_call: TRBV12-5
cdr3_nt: TGTGCGAGACCTGGGGGGGAGACCCAGTACTTC
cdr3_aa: CARPGGETQYF

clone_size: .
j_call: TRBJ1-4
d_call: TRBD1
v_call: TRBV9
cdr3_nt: TGTGCCAGCAGCTCTAGCACCGGGACAGCGAATGAAAAACTGTTTTTT
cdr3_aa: CASSSSTGTANEKLFF

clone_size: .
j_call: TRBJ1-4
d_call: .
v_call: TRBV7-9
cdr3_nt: TGTGCCAGCAGCCAGTGGGGGGAGGTAGAAAAACTGTTTTTT
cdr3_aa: CASSQWGEVEKLFF

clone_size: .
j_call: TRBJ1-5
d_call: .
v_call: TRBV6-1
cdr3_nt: TGTGCCAGCAGTGAAGGCAGGGTAAGCAATCAGCCCCAGCATTTT
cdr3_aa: CASSEGRVSNQPQHF

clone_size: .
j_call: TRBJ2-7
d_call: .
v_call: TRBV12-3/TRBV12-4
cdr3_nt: TGTGCCAGCAGTTCCCGGGGTCTCTACGAGCAGTACTTC
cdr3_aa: CASSSRGLYEQYF

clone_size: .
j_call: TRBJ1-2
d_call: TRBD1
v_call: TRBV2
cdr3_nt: TGTGCCAGCAGTGAAGCGGACAGGTTCGGCTATGGCTACACCTTC
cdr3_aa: CASSEADRFGYGYTF

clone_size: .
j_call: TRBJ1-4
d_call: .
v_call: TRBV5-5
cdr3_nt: TGTGCCAGCAGCTTGGCCAATGACAGGACTAATGAAAAACTGTTTTTT
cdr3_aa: CASSLANDRTNEKLFF

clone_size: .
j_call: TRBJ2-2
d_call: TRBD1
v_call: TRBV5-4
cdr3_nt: TGTGCCAGCAGCTTGGCGGCCCAGGGGGTCACCGGGGAGCTGTTTTTT
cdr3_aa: CASSLAAQGVTGELFF

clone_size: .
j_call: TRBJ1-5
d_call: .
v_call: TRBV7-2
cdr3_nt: TGTGCCAGCAGCCTAGCAGTGTCAGGCAATCAGCCCCAGCATTTT
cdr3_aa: CASSLAVSGNQPQHF

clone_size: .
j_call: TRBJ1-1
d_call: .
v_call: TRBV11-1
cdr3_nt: TGTGCCAGCAGCTTAAGCCCAGCGGTGACTGAAGCTTTCTTT
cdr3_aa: CASSLSPAVTEAFF

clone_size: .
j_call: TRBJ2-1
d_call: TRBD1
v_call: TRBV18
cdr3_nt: TGTGCCAGCTCACCACAGGGACAGGGCAGTAATGAGCAGTTCTTC
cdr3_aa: CASSPQGQGSNEQFF

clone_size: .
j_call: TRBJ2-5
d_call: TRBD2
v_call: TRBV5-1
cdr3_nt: TGCGCCAGCAGCCAGGGAGCGGGGGAGACCCAGTACTTC
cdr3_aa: CASSQGAGETQYF

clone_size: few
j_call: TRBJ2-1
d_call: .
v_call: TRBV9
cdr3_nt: TGTGCCAGCAGCGTAGGTCTGAGGGACAATGAGCAGTTCTTC
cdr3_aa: CASSVGLRDNEQFF

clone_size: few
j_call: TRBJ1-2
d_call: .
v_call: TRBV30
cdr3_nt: TGTGCCTGGAGTCCCCCCGGGCCCTGGGGCGACTATGGCTACACCTTC
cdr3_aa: CAWSPPGPWGDYGYTF

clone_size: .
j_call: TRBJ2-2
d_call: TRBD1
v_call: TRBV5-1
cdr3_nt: TGCGCCAGCAGCTCCGGGACAGGCTTGACCGGGGAGCTGTTTTTT
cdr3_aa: CASSSGTGLTGELFF

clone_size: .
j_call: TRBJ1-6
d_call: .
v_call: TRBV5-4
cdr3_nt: TGTGCCAGCAGCATTGCAGCGGGCCATAACAATTCACCCCTCCACTTT
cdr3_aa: CASSIAAGHNNSPLHF